This record covers a single T cell receptor beta chain. Germline values: CDR1 SQVTM, CDR2 ANQGSEA. The CDR3 sequence is 13 residues long. V was trimmed by 4 bases and J by 4 bases, leaving 12 bases between them. The PCR ran on 60 Vbeta and 13 Jbeta primers. Repertoires were generated with immunoSEQ multiplex PCR, while TCRdb's copy carries only in-frame clones and drops some. The top ten clones hold around 5.9% of a sample with 150,000 to 200,000 clones, about 77% of them seen once. This sample is drawn from a study of cytomegalovirus exposure and HLA in healthy donors. The sample was PBMCs. The clonotype was recovered from a woman in her twenties or thirties in good health and CMV-seropositive. This sequence joins TRBV29-1 and TRBJ2-3, with a possible D match to TRBD2 (6 bases). This CDR3 reads CSVGLRRADTQYF. Here the CDR3 DNA reads TGCAGCGTTGGCCTCCGGAGGGCAGATACGCAGTATTTT.